Below, 9 T cell receptor beta chains from the same sample are listed, as sequenced in a study of blood T cell repertoires in COVID-19. Repertoires were generated with immunoSEQ multiplex PCR, while TCRdb's copy carries only in-frame clones and drops some. Here the sample spans about 260,000 clones, around nine tenths being singletons. Sequenced input: peripheral blood. These receptors came from a woman younger than 45 with COVID-19, enrolled during active disease.

V and J are TRBV19 and TRBJ1-5; D perhaps matches TRBD1 (5 bases). V was clipped by 4 bases and J by 6 bases, with 22 bases between them. CDR1 and CDR2 (germline): LNHDA, SQIVND (reference sequence). The CDR3 runs 17 residues. CDR3 in DNA: TGTGCCAGTAGTAAGGGTACAGCTACTGTAAGGGGTCAGCCCCAGCATTTT. Its translation is CASSKGTATVRGQPQHF.

The chain employs TRBV9 and TRBJ2-7; 8 bases are shared with TRBD1. The V gene's germline CDR1 is SGDLS and CDR2 YYNGEE. V lost 3 bases, J lost 2 bases, and 4 bases stayed unmatched. This CDR3 spans 14 amino acids. The CDR3 region has the DNA TGTGCCAGCAGCGAGGACAGGGTTACCTACGAGCAGTACTTC. Translation: CASSEDRVTYEQYF.

J is TRBJ2-5 and V is TRBV5-6; 8 bases are shared with TRBD2. The CDR3 is 14 residues long. After removal of 0 bases from V and 4 bases from J, the junction contained 2 bases not matched to a gene. CDR1 is SGHDT and CDR2 is YYEEEE in the germline V gene. The CDR3 DNA reads TGTGCCAGCAGCTTGGGGACTAGCATAGAGACCCAGTACTTC. Amino acids: CASSLGTSIETQYF.

The gene calls are TRBV9 and TRBJ1-5, with TRBD1 as a possible D gene (5 bases). V was pared by 0 bases and J by 2 bases, with 9 bases between. This CDR3 region has 15 residues. CDR1 is SGDLS, CDR2 YYNGEE, per germline. The CDR3 coding sequence is TGTGCCAGCAGCGTAGGGGGGGTTGGCAATCAGCCCCAGCATTTT. It translates to CASSVGGVGNQPQHF.

The genes are TRBV7-2 and TRBJ2-1; D not resolved. Germline assignment: CDR1 SGHTA and CDR2 FQGNSA. The CDR3 is made up of 15 amino acids. Trimming cost V 5 bases and J 0 bases, with 11 bases left between them. The CDR3 sequence: CASSPLLYSYNEQFF. In DNA form, the CDR3 reads TGTGCCAGCAGCCCGCTACTGTACTCCTACAATGAGCAGTTCTTC.

The chain is built from TRBV27 and TRBJ2-7; TRBD2 agrees at 7 bases. CDR3 length: 14 amino acids. Trimming took 2 bases from V and 3 from J; bases not matched to a gene: 4. The V gene's germline CDR1 is MNHEY and CDR2 SMNVEV (reference sequence). In nucleotides, the CDR3 is TGTGCCAGCAGTTTAAGGGGAGGGAGCTACGAGCAGTACTTC. This codes for CASSLRGGSYEQYF.

J is TRBJ1-1 and V is TRBV29-1; 8 bases fit TRBD1. With V trimmed by 3 bases and J by 1 base, 1 base remained unmatched. This CDR3 region has 13 residues. Germline lookup yields CDR1 SQVTM and CDR2 ANQGSEA. Written as DNA, the CDR3 is TGCAGCGTTGACACAGGGGGGAACACTGAAGCTTTCTTT. Protein: CSVDTGGNTEAFF. Variable domain in full (rest from reference TRBV29-1 and TRBJ1-1): SAVISQKPSRDICQRGTSLTIQCQVDSQVTMMFWYRQQPGQSLTLIATANQGSEATYESGFVIDKFPISRPNLTFSTLTVSNMSPEDSSIYLCSVDTGGNTEAFFGQGTRLTVV.

The sample holds one count of this clone. The chain couples TRBV30 to TRBJ2-5, with D uncertain. Germline V gives CDR1 GTSNPN, CDR2 SVGIG (reference sequence). V was trimmed by 0 bases and J by 1 base, leaving 9 bases between them. The CDR3 is made up of 14 amino acids. The CDR3 DNA follows: TGTGCCTGGAGTGTAAAGAGGATCCAAGAGACCCAGTACTTC. Translating it yields CAWSVKRIQETQYF.

This sequence joins TRBV6-1 and TRBJ1-6, with D hard to call. CDR1 is MNHNS and CDR2 is SASEGT in the germline V gene. V was cut by 3 bases and J by 9 bases, with 24 bases left in between. This CDR3 is 18 amino acids long. CDR3 residues: CASSDLVDSAYFGSPLHF. For the CDR3, the DNA is TGTGCCAGCAGTGATTTAGTTGACTCGGCCTATTTTGGTTCACCCCTCCACTTT.